This T cell receptor (beta chain) was recovered during a study of blood T cell repertoires in COVID-19. Study at large: The United States, Italy and Spain were the sources of the acute and convalescent COVID-19 samples. Nucleic acid was either cDNA or gDNA, and it came from T cells, B-cell-depleted T cells, or PBMCs.

Original processing methods: Reference gene primer amplification gave estimated nucleated cell counts. Sequencing used immunoSEQ multiplex PCR; TCRdb keeps in-frame clones, though not all of them. Clone size and the V and J calls come from that table; the DNA yielded D and trimming. In the table there are about 190,000 clones, more than 75% of which are singletons. Turning to this clone: This sample also contains other DNA sequences that code for the same CDR3.

CDR3 size: 12 residues. Trimming removed 6 bases from V and 4 bases from J, with 10 bases in between. A Seattle source enrolled patients during active infection and followed them longitudinally. Sequenced material: peripheral blood. This TCR came from a woman aged 70-85 years with COVID-19, enrolled during active disease. This chain joins TRBV12-3 or TRBV12-4 and TRBJ2-7; perhaps TRBD1 as D (6 bases). In DNA, the CDR3 is TGTGCCAGCAGCCAAGGGGGATACGAGCAGTACTTC. Translated, it gives CASSQGGYEQYF.